The 21 T cell receptor beta chains presented below share a single source sample, sequenced in a study of blood T cell repertoires in COVID-19. Clones were read by immunoSEQ multiplex PCR, and TCRdb kept only the in-frame ones, dropping some. The sample has 200,000 to 300,000 clones; more than 85% are singletons. The specimen sequenced was PBMCs or T cells enriched from blood (not recorded which). The receptors derive from a woman in her twenties or thirties who had recovered from COVID-19.

This clone was found once. The chain employs TRBV28 and TRBJ2-7; D gene ambiguous. This CDR3 is built from 13 residues. V shed 2 bases and J shed 4 bases, with 9 bases lying between them. Per germline, CDR1 MDHEN and CDR2 SYDVKM. The CDR3 coding sequence is TGTGCCAGCAGTTTAAACAGCCCTTACGAGCAGTACTTC. This gives the protein CASSLNSPYEQYF.

This clone was counted once. The chain recombines TRBV7-8 with TRBJ2-7; D is possibly TRBD1 (6 bases). Germline loops: CDR1 SGHVS, CDR2 FQNEAQ. V gave up 1 base and J gave up 2 bases, with 15 bases separating them. This CDR3 contains 16 residues. The CDR3 reads CASSLGTAVLTYEQYF. The CDR3 region has the DNA TGTGCCAGCAGCTTAGGGACAGCAGTCCTCACCTACGAGCAGTACTTC.

The chain couples TRBV27 to TRBJ2-7; 12 bases map to TRBD2. This CDR3 comprises 16 residues. V lost 7 bases and J lost 4; bases outside the gene matches: 11. CDR1 MNHEY and CDR2 SMNVEV come from the germline V gene (reference sequence). CDR3: CASTSGGAWESYEQYF. The DNA for the CDR3 is TGTGCCAGCACTAGCGGGGGGGCCTGGGAAAGTTACGAGCAGTACTTC.

V and J are TRBV5-1 and TRBJ1-3; D is undetermined. Trimming took 1 base from V and 0 from J, leaving 8 bases between them. The V gene's germline CDR1 is SGHRS and CDR2 YFSETQ. The CDR3 runs to 15 residues. CDR3 sequence reads: CASSLSFVSGNTIYF. CDR3 sequence (DNA): TGCGCCAGCAGCTTGTCGTTCGTCTCTGGAAACACCATATATTTT.

V and J are TRBV19 and TRBJ2-2, with TRBD1 matching over 8 bases. Germline CDR1 and CDR2: LNHDA and SQIVND (reference sequence). The CDR3 is 17 amino acids. V lost 3 bases, J lost 3 bases, and 9 bases stayed unmatched. CDR3 loop: CASSILSRGLDTGELFF. The CDR3 bases are TGTGCCAGTAGTATTTTATCCAGGGGGCTTGACACCGGGGAGCTGTTTTTT.

This clone has ten or more counts. This chain joins TRBV5-1 and TRBJ2-3, with TRBD1 identical over 9 bases. Germline loops: CDR1 SGHRS, CDR2 YFSETQ. Trimming at V came to 4 bases and at J to 4 bases, leaving 7 bases not matched to a gene. CDR3 length: 15 residues. In DNA, the CDR3 is TGCGCCAGCAGCCGGGGACAGGGAGTCGCAGATACGCAGTATTTT. Its translation: CASSRGQGVADTQYF.

The chain links TRBV10-3 to TRBJ2-3, with 10 bases lining up with TRBD2. J was trimmed by 2 bases and V by 10 bases; bases with no gene match: 6. CDR1 and CDR2 from the germline V gene are ENHRY and SYGVKD. There are 14 residues in the CDR3. The CDR3 nucleotides read TGTGCCACCTCCGGGACTAGCGCCACAGATACGCAGTATTTT. Its translation is CATSGTSATDTQYF.

This chain connects TRBV6-2 or TRBV6-3 to TRBJ2-7, with 13 positions matching TRBD2. V was clipped by 2 bases and J by 6 bases; unmatched bases: 1. CDR3 length: 14 residues. The germline V gene has CDR1 MNHEY and CDR2 SVGEGT. The CDR3 is CASSYGLAGVEQYF. The DNA of the CDR3 is TGTGCCAGCAGTTACGGACTAGCGGGAGTCGAGCAGTACTTC.

V usage is TRBV5-6 and J usage is TRBJ2-7; a possible D gene is TRBD2 (5 bases). V was shortened by 3 bases and J by 5 bases, with 15 bases between the two germline ends. There are 14 residues in the CDR3. Germline assignment: CDR1 SGHDT and CDR2 YYEEEE. CDR3 coding DNA: TGTGCCAGCAGCTCGGGCGGGCCCTTTGACGAGCAGTACTTC. Its translation is CASSSGGPFDEQYF.

The rearrangement uses TRBV6-5 and TRBJ2-5; no clear D gene. The CDR3 runs 14 residues. The V and J ends lost 0 bases and 5 bases respectively, with 10 bases between them. Germline V CDR1 and CDR2: MNHEY, SVGAGI. CDR3 region: CASSYSRNVETQYF. CDR3 coding DNA: TGTGCCAGCAGTTACTCGAGAAATGTGGAGACCCAGTACTTC.

A remark on this clone: The same CDR3 is also encoded by other DNA sequences in this sample. The chain is built from TRBV7-3 and TRBJ2-2; 16 bases align to TRBD2. CDR3 length equals 16 residues. Germline assignment: CDR1 SGHTA and CDR2 FQGTGA. V shed 3 bases, J shed 5 bases, and the junction held 0 bases outside the gene matches. The CDR3 sequence is CASSLGLAGGTGELFF. The CDR3 DNA is TGTGCCAGCAGCTTGGGACTAGCGGGAGGGACCGGGGAGCTGTTTTTT.

The J gene is TRBJ2-2, the V gene TRBV2; 8 bases align to TRBD2. The trim removed 6 bases at V and 6 bases at J, leaving 9 bases unmatched. CDR3 length equals 15 residues. The germline CDR1 and CDR2 sequences are SNHLY and FYNNEI. CDR3 protein: CASSGTSSSAGELFF. The CDR3 DNA reads TGTGCCAGCAGCGGGACTAGTAGCTCAGCCGGGGAGCTGTTTTTT.

J is TRBJ2-1 and V is TRBV4-2; possible D gene TRBD1, 5 bases. This CDR3 has 13 residues. V was clipped by 2 bases and J by 7 bases, with 9 bases between them. The V gene's germline CDR1 is LGHNA and CDR2 YNFKEQ. CDR3 loop: CASSQKGSNEQFF. DNA for the CDR3: TGTGCCAGCAGCCAAAAGGGGTCGAATGAGCAGTTCTTC.

The chain employs TRBV7-2 and TRBJ1-6, with 8 bases matching TRBD1. J gave up 5 bases and V 6 bases, and 6 bases lay outside the gene matches. CDR1 is SGHTA and CDR2 is FQGNSA in the germline V gene. CDR3 length: 15 residues. The CDR3: CASSQDRAHNSPLHF. In DNA form, the CDR3 reads TGTGCCAGCAGTCAGGACAGGGCACATAATTCACCCCTCCACTTT.

The V call is TRBV4-1, the J call TRBJ2-7, with D possibly TRBD1 on 6 matching bases. Germline V gene lookup returns CDR1 MGHRA and CDR2 YSYEKL. This CDR3 is built from 15 residues. Trimming took 2 bases from V and 1 from J, leaving 12 bases between them. The CDR3 region is CASSQLLDSSYEQYF. The DNA of the CDR3 is TGCGCCAGCAGCCAACTACTGGACAGTTCCTACGAGCAGTACTTC.

The chain uses TRBV6-2 or TRBV6-3 and TRBJ2-1; 9 bases map to TRBD2. This CDR3 has 16 amino acids. J lost 6 bases, V lost 4 bases, and 10 bases had no gene match. The germline V gene has CDR1 MNHEY and CDR2 SVGEGT. In DNA form, the CDR3 reads TGTGCCAGCAGTTTGGTCGTGGGTAGCGGGAGCAATGAGCAGTTCTTC. Translation gives CASSLVVGSGSNEQFF.

This clone appeared a single time. The chain has TRBV27 and TRBJ2-7; TRBD2 is a possible D gene (5 bases). With 5 bases removed from V and 7 bases from J, the gap between germline ends came to 12 bases. Germline V gene lookup returns CDR1 MNHEY and CDR2 SMNVEV (reference sequence). The CDR3 consists of 12 residues. CDR3 in amino acids: CASSERSGEQYF. In DNA form, the CDR3 reads TGTGCCAGCAGTGAGCGGTCCGGGGAGCAGTACTTC.

This clone was found once. The chain is built from TRBV4-1 and TRBJ2-7; TRBD1 aligns across 7 bases. The CDR3 spans 17 residues. V was pared by 3 bases and J by 0 bases, with 11 bases of the junction left unmatched. Germline V gene lookup returns CDR1 MGHRA and CDR2 YSYEKL. DNA for the CDR3: TGCGCCAGCAGCCAGGGACAGCCAGAACGGAGCTCCTACGAGCAGTACTTC. Translated: CASSQGQPERSSYEQYF.

The genes are TRBV28 and TRBJ1-2; D is unresolved. CDR1 and CDR2 (germline): MDHEN, SYDVKM. V was cut by 5 bases and J by 8 bases, with 15 bases left in between. The CDR3 extends over 13 amino acids. In DNA form, the CDR3 reads TGTGCCAGCAGTACTACCAGCGGAGGCGGCTACACCTTC. This translates into CASSTTSGGGYTF.

The sample holds one count of this clone. The chain uses TRBV13 and TRBJ2-1, with a weak D call TRBD2 (7 bases). The V and J ends lost 4 bases and 2 bases respectively, with 18 bases between them. This CDR3 contains 17 residues. Germline CDR1 and CDR2: PRHDT and FYEKMQ (reference sequence). The CDR3 bases are TGTGCCAGCAGCTCAATTGGGGGGGGCAGGGCCTACAATGAGCAGTTCTTC. It codes for CASSSIGGGRAYNEQFF.

The V call is TRBV18, the J call TRBJ1-1; D is unresolved. Germline V gene sequence: CDR1 KGHSH, CDR2 LQKENI. This CDR3 is 12 amino acids long. V was trimmed by 3 bases and J by 5 bases, leaving 7 bases between them. CDR3 protein: CASSPVRTEAFF. Written as DNA, the CDR3 is TGTGCCAGCTCACCGGTGAGAACTGAAGCTTTCTTT.